This T cell receptor (beta chain) appears in the sequencing data of a study of technical replicates of blood from several donors (dated by TCRdb to 2015 to 2018). Inclusive of the bounding cysteine and phenylalanine, the CDR3 is 15 residues long. This entry keeps only the CDR3 DNA: 45 bases, framed from base 1. The junction shows trimming of 4 bases on V and 5 bases on J, and the gene matches do not reach 6 bases of it. CDR1 and CDR2 are drawn from the germline V gene: SGHRS, YFSETQ. On this clone: The antigen it recognizes is unknown. Per-nucleotide qualities are absent, and no much larger clonotype sits a single base away.

Library generation was performed with the immunoSEQ multiplex PCR assay. TCRdb provides this immuneACCESS table in a form limited to in-frame rearrangements. Some clones are lacking; in checked studies, under half of them reflect an unresolved V gene, and why the rest are absent is not known. Recorded for this sample are some 57,000 clones; approximately 89% of them occurred a single time. The leading ten clones occupy 4% to 5% of the sample. The sequenced sample was PBMCs. This TCR derives from a human donor in good health. Some clones in this sample may be carry-over from other donors' samples. The chain was built from TRBV5-1 and TRBJ2-2, with 9 junctional bases fitting TRBD1. The CDR3 region reads CASSATGGMTGELFF. At the DNA level, the sequence is TGCGCCAGCAGCGCGACAGGGGGGATGACCGGGGAGCTGTTTTTT. With the rest looked up from the reference TRBV5-1 and TRBJ2-2 genes rather than sequenced, the full variable domain is KAGVTQTPRYLIKTRGQQVTLSCSPISGHRSVSWYQQTPGQGLQFLFEYFSETQRNKGNFPGRFSGRQFSNSRSEMNVSTLELGDSALYLCASSATGGMTGELFFGEGSRLTVL.